The rows below give T cell receptor beta chains drawn from one sample of a study of early T cells in non-severe SARS-CoV-2 infection. TCRdb ran MiXCR on the 5' RACE reads and lists one entry per CDR3 protein. The profile shows 60,000 to 85,000 distinct CDR3 sequences, 15% of them singletons. Sequenced: whole blood. The source is an adult who was a healthcare worker with PCR-confirmed SARS-CoV-2 infection or an uninfected control (not recorded which). CDR3s include the opening cysteine and the closing phenylalanine or tryptophan.

TRBV6-4	TRBJ1-1	CASSLTGNTEAFF
TRBV7-8	TRBJ1-5	CASSPARLGRGNQPQHF
TRBV28	TRBJ2-3	CASGRQGASDTQYF
TRBV6-2/TRBV6-3	TRBJ2-1	CASGAGANEQFF
TRBV28	TRBJ2-1	CASSKAGQWPYEQFF
TRBV6-1	TRBJ2-3	CASSEAGTRTDTQYF
TRBV7-9	TRBJ2-5	CASSLNLLETQYF
TRBV28	TRBJ2-7	CASSLAILTPLGYEQYF
TRBV18	TRBJ2-7	CASSPGTVTNEQYF
TRBV6-2/TRBV6-3	TRBJ2-1	CASSPRTGLAAFNEQFF
TRBV6-5	TRBJ1-5	CASSSLGSHNQPQHF
TRBV14	TRBJ1-1	CASSQDLRMNTEAFF
TRBV27	TRBJ1-1	CASSPGLMNTEAFF
TRBV3-1	TRBJ2-4	CASSPTTSGQQYF
TRBV3-1	TRBJ1-2	CASSPGTGTYGYTF
TRBV29-1	TRBJ2-7	CSVVKTQYEQYF